In this sample, the clone carrying this T cell receptor (beta chain) turned up many times. Through MiXCR, TCRdb re-clonotyped the PCR reads. Of 50,000 or so clones listed, around 20% are singletons. This entry comes from a study of metastatic and nonmetastatic thyroid tumors. All patients were treatment-naive before thyroid surgery. Germline lookup yields CDR1 MNHNS and CDR2 SASEGT. CDR3 length: 15 residues. J lost 7 bases, V lost 1 base, and 5 bases had no gene match. This TCR was recovered from a male donor with papillary thyroid cancer or a benign thyroid nodule (not recorded which). Some clones in this sample may be carry-over from other donors' samples. The specimen was blood. The V gene is TRBV6-1, the J gene TRBJ1-5, with 9 positions matching TRBD1. The CDR3 DNA sequence: TGTGCCAGCAGTGAAGGGACAGGGGTTGAGCAGCCCCAGCATTTT. Amino acid sequence: CASSEGTGVEQPQHF.